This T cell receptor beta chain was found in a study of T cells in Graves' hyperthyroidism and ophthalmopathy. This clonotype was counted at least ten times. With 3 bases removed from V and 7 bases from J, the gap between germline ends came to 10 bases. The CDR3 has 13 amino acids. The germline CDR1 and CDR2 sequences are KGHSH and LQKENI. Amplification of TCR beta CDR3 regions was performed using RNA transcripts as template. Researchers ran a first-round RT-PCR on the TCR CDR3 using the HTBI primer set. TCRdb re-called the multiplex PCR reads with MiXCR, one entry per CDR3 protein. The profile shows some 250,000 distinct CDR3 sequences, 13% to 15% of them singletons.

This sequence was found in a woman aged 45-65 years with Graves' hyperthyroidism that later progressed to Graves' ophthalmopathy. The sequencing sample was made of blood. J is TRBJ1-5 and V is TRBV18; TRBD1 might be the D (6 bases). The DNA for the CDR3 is TGTGCCAGCTCACCGCCTACAGGGCAGCCCCAGCATTTT. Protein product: CASSPPTGQPQHF. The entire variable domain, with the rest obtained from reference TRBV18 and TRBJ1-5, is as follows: NAGVMQNPRHLVRRRGQEARLRCSPMKGHSHVYWYRQLPEEGLKFMVYLQKENIIDESGMPKERFSAEFPKEGPSILRIQQVVRGDSAAYFCASSPPTGQPQHFGDGTRLSIL.